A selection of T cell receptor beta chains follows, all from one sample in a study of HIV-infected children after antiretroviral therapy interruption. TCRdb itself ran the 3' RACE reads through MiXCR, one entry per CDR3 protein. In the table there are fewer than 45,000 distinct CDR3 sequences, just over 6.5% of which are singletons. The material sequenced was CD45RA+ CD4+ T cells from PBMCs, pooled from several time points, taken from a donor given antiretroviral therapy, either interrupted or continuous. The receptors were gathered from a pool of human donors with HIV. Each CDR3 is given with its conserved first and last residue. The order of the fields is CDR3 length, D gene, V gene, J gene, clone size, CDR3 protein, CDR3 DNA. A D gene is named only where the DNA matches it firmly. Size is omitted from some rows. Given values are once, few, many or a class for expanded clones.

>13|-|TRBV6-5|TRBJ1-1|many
CASSYGTRTEAFF
TGTGCCAGCAGCTACGGGACGCGCACTGAAGCTTTCTTT
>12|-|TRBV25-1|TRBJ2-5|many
CASSAPGETQYF
TGTGCCAGCAGTGCGCCCGGGGAGACCCAGTACTTC
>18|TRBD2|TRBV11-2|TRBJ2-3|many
CASSLGLAGGGGTDTQYF
TGTGCCAGCAGCCTGGGACTAGCGGGAGGCGGGGGCACAGATACGCAGTATTTT
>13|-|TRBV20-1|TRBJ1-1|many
CSARVGVVTEAFF
TGCAGTGCTAGAGTTGGGGTTGTCACTGAAGCTTTCTTT
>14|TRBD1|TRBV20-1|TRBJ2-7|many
CSARAPDRDSRQYF
TGCAGTGCTAGAGCACCGGACAGGGATTCGAGGCAGTACTTC
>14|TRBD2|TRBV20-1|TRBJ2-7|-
CSARALAVSYEQYF
TGCAGTGCTAGGGCACTAGCGGTCTCCTACGAGCAGTACTTC
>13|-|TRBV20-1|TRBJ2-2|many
CSARTRLAGELFF
TGCAGTGCTAGAACTAGACTAGCCGGGGAGCTGTTTTTT
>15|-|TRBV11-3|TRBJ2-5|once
CASSLGRLLEETQYF
TGTGCCAGCAGCTTAGGACGACTCCTCGAAGAGACCCAGTACTTC
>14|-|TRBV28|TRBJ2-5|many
CASRLGSPPGTQYF
TGTGCCAGCAGACTAGGGTCCCCTCCAGGGACCCAGTACTTC
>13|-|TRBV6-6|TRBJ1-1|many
CASSWEKNTEAFF
TGTGCCAGCAGTTGGGAGAAGAACACTGAAGCTTTCTTT
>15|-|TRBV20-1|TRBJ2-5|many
CSARGAESNAETQYF
TGCAGTGCTAGAGGGGCCGAATCCAACGCGGAGACCCAGTACTTC
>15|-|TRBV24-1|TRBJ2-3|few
CATSSLTGPTDTQYF
TGTGCCACCAGTTCCCTAACAGGACCCACAGATACGCAGTATTTT
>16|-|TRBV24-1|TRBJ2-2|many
CATSDPDTSNTGELFF
TGTGCCACCAGTGACCCGGACACCTCGAACACCGGGGAGCTGTTTTTT
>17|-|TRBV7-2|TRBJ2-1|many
CASSLESAISSYNEQFF
TGTGCCAGCAGCTTAGAGTCCGCCATTAGCTCCTACAATGAGCAGTTCTTC
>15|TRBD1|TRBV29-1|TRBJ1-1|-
CSVEVLGQQNTEAFF
TGCAGCGTTGAAGTACTGGGACAGCAGAACACTGAAGCTTTCTTT
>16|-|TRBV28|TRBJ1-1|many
CASSLDTSTYSLEAFF
TGTGCCAGCAGTTTAGATACCAGCACCTATTCCCTAGAAGCTTTCTTT
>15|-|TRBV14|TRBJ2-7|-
CASSQLPRGLREQYF
TGTGCCAGCAGCCAACTCCCTAGAGGTCTTCGCGAGCAGTACTTC
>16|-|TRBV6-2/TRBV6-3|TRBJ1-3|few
CASSEPLYRAGNTIYF
TGTGCCAGCAGTGAACCCTTGTACAGGGCTGGAAACACCATATATTTT
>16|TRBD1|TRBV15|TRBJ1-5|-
CATSRDRRGLAQPQHF
TGTGCCACCAGCAGAGATCGTAGGGGGCTCGCTCAGCCCCAGCATTTT
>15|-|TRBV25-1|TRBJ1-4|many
CASSIPGRSVEKLFF
TGTGCCAGCAGTATCCCGGGCCGCTCGGTTGAAAAACTGTTTTTT
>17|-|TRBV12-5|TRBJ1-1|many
CASGLVLSGTPNTEAFF
TGTGCTAGTGGTTTGGTACTCTCTGGGACACCGAACACTGAAGCTTTCTTT
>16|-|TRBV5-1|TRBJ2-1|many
CASSLGGGSMYNEQFF
TGCGCCAGCAGCTTGGGTGGAGGGTCCATGTACAATGAGCAGTTCTTC
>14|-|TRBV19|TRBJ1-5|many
CASSIRGSNQPQHF
TGTGCCAGTAGTATAAGGGGGAGCAATCAGCCCCAGCATTTT
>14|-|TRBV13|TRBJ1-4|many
CASSLAGRDEKLFF
TGTGCCAGCAGCTTAGCAGGGAGAGATGAAAAACTGTTTTTT
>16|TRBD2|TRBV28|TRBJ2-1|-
CASSFTGLAKNNEQFF
TGTGCCAGCAGTTTTACGGGACTAGCGAAAAACAATGAGCAGTTCTTC
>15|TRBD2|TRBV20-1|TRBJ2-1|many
CSARRASGPSGEQFF
TGCAGTGCTAGAAGGGCTAGCGGTCCTTCAGGTGAGCAGTTCTTC
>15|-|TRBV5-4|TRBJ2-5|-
CASSIDLLLSETQYF
TGTGCCAGCAGCATTGACCTCCTGCTAAGTGAGACCCAGTACTTC
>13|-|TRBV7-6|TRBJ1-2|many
CASSSDRFYGYTF
TGTGCCAGCAGCAGTGACAGATTCTATGGCTACACCTTC